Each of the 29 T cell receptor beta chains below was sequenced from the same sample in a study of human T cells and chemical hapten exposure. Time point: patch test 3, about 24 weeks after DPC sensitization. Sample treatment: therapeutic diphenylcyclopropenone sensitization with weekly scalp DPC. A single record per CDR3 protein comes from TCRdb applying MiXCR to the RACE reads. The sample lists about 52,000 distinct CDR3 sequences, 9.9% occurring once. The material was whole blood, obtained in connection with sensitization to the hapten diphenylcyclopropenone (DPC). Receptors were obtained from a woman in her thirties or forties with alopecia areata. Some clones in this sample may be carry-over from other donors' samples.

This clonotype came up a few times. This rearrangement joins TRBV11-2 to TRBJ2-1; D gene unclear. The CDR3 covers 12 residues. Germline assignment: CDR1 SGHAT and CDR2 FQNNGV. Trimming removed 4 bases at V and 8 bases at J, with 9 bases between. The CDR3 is CASSSLDYEQFF. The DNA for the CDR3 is TGTGCCAGCAGCTCGCTAGACTATGAGCAGTTCTTC. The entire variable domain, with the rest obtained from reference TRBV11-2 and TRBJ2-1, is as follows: EAGVAQSPRYKIIEKRQSVAFWCNPISGHATLYWYQQILGQGPKLLIQFQNNGVVDDSQLPKDRFSAERLKGVDSTLKIQPAKLEDSAVYLCASSSLDYEQFFGPGTRLTVL.

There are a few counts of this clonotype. Here the CDR3 reads CATKPGQGSGNTIYF. CDR3 sequence (DNA): TGTGCCACGAAACCGGGACAGGGCTCTGGAAACACCATATATTTT. This chain uses TRBV6-1 with TRBJ1-3, with 9 bases fitting TRBD1. V trimming: 10 bases; J trimming: 0 bases; junction bases outside the gene matches: 7. The CDR3 loop spans 15 amino acids. Germline CDR1 and CDR2: MNHNS and SASEGT.

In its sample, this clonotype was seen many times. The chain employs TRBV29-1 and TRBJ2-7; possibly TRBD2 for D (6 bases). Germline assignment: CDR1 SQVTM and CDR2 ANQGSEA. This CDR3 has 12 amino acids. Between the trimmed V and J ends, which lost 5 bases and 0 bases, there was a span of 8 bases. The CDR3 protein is CSVRDFSYEQYF. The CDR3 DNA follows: TGCAGCGTTCGGGACTTCTCCTACGAGCAGTACTTC.

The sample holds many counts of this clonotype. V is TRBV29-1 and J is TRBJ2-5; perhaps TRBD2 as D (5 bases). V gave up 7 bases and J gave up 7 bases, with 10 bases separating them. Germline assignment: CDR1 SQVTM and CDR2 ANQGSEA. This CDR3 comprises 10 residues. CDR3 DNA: TGCAGCGCCCAACTAGGGACCCAGTACTTC. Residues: CSAQLGTQYF.

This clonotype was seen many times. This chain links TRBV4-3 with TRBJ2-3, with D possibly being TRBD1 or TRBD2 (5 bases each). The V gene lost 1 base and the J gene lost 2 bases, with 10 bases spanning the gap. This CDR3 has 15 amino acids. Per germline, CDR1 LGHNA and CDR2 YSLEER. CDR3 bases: TGCGCCAGCAGCCAAGCGGGGCTTTACACAGATACGCAGTATTTT. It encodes CASSQAGLYTDTQYF.

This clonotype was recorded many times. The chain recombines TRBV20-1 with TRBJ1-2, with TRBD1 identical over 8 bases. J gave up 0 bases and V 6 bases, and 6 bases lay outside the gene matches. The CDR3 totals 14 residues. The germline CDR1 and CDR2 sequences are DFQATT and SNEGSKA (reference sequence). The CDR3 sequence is CSAPDRGPNYGYTF. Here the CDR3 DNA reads TGCAGTGCACCTGACAGGGGACCTAACTATGGCTACACCTTC.

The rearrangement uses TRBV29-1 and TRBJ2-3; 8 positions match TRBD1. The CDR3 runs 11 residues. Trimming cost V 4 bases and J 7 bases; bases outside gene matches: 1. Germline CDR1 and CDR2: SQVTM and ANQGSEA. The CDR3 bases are TGCAGCGTTGGACAGGGGTATACGCAGTATTTT. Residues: CSVGQGYTQYF.

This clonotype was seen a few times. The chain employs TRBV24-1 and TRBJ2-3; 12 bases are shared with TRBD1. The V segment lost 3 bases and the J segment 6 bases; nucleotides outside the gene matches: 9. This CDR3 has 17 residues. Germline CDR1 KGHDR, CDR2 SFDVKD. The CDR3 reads CATSDPRDRGPRDTQYF. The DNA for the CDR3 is TGTGCCACCAGTGATCCCCGGGACAGGGGGCCCCGGGATACGCAGTATTTT.

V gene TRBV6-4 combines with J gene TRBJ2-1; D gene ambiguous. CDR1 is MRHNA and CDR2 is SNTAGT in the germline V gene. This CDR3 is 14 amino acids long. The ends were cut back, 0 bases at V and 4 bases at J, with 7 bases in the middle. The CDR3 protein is CASSDSAEYNEQFF. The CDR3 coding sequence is TGTGCCAGCAGTGACTCCGCGGAGTACAATGAGCAGTTCTTC.

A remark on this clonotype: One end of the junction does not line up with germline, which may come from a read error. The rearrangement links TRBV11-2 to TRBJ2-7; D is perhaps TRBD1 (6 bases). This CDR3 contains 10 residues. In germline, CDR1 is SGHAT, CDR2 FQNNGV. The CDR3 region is CASSSHRVHF. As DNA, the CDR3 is TGTGCCAGCAGCTCCCACAGGGTCCACTTC.

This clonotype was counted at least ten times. This chain's CDR3 is CASSYLGTGTSNTEAFF. The CDR3 nucleotides read TGTGCCAGCAGTTACTTAGGGACAGGGACGAGCAACACTGAAGCTTTCTTT. The chain couples TRBV6-5 to TRBJ1-1; TRBD1 agrees at 9 bases. The CDR3 runs to 17 residues. Germline loops: CDR1 MNHEY, CDR2 SVGAGI. The trim removed 1 base at V and 2 bases at J, leaving 8 bases unmatched.

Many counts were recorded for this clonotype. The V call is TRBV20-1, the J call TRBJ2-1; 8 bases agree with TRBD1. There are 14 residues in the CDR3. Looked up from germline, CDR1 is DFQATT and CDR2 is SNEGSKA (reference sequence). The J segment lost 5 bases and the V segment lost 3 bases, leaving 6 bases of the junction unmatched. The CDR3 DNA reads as TGCAGTGCTAGCGACGACAGGGGCAACAATGAGCAGTTCTTC. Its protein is CSASDDRGNNEQFF.

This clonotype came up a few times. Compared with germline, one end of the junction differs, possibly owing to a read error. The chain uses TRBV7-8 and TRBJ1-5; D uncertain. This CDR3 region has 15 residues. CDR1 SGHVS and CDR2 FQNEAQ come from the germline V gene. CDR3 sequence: CASRLDGNSNQPQHF. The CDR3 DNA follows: TGTGCCAGCAGATTAGACGGAAATAGCAATCAGCCCCAGCATTTT.

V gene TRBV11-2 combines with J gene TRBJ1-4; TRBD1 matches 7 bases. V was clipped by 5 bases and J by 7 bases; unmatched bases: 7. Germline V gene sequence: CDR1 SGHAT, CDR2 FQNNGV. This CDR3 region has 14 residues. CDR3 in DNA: TGTGCCAGCAGCATAGGGGGCTTAGGTGAAAAACTGTTTTTT. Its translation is CASSIGGLGEKLFF.

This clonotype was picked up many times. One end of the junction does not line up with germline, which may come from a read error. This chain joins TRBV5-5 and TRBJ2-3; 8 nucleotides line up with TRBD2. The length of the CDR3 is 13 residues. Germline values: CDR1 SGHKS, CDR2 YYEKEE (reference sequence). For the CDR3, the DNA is TGTGCCAGCTCCCGGGGGGGCACTGATACGCAGTATTTT. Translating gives CASSRGGTDTQYF.

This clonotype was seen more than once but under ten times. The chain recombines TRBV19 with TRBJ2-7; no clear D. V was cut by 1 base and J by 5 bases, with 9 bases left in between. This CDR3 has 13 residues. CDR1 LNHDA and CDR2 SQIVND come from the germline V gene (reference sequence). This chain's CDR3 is CASSIGGQDEQYF. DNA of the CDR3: TGTGCCAGTAGTATAGGTGGGCAGGACGAGCAGTACTTC.

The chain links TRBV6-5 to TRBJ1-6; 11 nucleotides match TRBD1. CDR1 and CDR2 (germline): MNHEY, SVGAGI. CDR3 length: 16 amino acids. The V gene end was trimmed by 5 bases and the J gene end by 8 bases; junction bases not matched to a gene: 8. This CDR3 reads CASSADRGPPYSPLHF. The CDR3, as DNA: TGTGCCAGCAGTGCGGACAGGGGGCCCCCTTATTCACCCCTCCACTTT.

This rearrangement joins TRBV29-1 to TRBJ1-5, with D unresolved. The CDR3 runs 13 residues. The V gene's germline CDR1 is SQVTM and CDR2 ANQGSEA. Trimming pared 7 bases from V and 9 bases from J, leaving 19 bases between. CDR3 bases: TGCAGCGCTATTAGTGGAGACTTAGGGCCCCAGCATTTT. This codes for CSAISGDLGPQHF.

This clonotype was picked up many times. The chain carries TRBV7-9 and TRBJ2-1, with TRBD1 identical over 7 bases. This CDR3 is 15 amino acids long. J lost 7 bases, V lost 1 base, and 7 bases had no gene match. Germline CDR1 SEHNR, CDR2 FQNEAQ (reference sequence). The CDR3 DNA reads TGTGCCAGCAGCTTAGGGTGGACAGGCGGGAATGAGCAGTTCTTC. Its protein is CASSLGWTGGNEQFF.

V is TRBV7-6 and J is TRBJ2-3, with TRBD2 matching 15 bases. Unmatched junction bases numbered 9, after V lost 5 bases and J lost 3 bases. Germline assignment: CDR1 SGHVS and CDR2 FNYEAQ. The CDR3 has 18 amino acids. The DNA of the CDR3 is TGTGCCAGCAGCCACTGGACTAGCGGGGGGGCCGAAACAGATACGCAGTATTTT. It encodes CASSHWTSGGAETDTQYF.

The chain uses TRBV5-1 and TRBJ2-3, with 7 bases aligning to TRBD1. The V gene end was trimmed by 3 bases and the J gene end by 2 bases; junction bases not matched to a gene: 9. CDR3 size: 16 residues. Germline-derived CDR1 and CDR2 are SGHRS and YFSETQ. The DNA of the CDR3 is TGCGCCAGCAGCTCTCCTACGGGGACAGTCACAGATACGCAGTATTTT. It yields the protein CASSSPTGTVTDTQYF.

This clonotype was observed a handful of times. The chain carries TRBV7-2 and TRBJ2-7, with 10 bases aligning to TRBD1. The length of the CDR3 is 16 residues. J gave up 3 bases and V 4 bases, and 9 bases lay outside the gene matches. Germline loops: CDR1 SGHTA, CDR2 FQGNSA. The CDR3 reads CASSSSPGQGRYEQYF. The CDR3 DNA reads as TGTGCCAGCAGCTCCTCGCCGGGACAGGGGCGCTACGAGCAGTACTTC.

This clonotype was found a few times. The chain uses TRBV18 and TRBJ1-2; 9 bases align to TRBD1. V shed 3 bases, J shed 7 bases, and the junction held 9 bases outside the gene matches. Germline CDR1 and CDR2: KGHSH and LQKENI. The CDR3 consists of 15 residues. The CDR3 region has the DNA TGTGCCAGCTCACCCCGGACAGGGGAGGCTTCTGGCTACACCTTC. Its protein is CASSPRTGEASGYTF.

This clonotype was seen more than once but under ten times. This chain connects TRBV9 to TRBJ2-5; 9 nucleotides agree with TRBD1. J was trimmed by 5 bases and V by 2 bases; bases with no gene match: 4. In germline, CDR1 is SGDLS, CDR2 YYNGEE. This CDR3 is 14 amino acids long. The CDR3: CASSVTGGRETQYF. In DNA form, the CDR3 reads TGTGCCAGCAGCGTTACAGGGGGCCGGGAGACCCAGTACTTC.

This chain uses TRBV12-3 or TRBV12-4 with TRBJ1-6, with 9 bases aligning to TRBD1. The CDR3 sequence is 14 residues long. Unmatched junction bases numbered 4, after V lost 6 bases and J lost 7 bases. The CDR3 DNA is TGTGCCAGCAGGAGGACAGGGGCGAATTCACCCCTCCACTTT. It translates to CASRRTGANSPLHF.

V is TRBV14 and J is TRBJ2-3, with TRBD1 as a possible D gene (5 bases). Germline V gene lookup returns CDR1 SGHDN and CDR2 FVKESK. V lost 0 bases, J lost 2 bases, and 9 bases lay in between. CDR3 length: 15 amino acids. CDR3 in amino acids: CASSQESRVTDTQYF. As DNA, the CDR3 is TGTGCCAGCAGCCAAGAAAGCAGGGTCACAGATACGCAGTATTTT.

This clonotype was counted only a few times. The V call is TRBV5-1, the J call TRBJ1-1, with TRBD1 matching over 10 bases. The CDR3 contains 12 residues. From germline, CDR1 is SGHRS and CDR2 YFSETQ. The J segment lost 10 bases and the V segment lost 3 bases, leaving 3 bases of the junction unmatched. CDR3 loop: CASSSDRGSAFF. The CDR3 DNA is TGCGCCAGCAGCTCGGACAGGGGGTCAGCTTTCTTT. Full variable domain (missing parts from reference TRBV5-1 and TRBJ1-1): KAGVTQTPRYLIKTRGQQVTLSCSPISGHRSVSWYQQTPGQGLQFLFEYFSETQRNKGNFPGRFSGRQFSNSRSEMNVSTLELGDSALYLCASSSDRGSAFFGQGTRLTVV.

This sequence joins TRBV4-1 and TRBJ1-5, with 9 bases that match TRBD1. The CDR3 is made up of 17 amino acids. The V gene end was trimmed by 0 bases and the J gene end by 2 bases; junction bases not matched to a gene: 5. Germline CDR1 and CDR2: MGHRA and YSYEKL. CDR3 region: CASSQDRTGDGNQPQHF. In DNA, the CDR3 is TGCGCCAGCAGCCAAGACCGGACAGGGGATGGCAATCAGCCCCAGCATTTT.

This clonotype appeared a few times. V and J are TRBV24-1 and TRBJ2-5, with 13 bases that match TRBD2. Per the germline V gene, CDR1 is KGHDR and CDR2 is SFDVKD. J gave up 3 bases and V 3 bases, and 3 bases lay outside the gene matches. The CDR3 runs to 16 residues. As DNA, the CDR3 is TGTGCCACCAGTGATCCCGGGACTAGCGGGGAAGAGACCCAGTACTTC. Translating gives CATSDPGTSGEETQYF.